Shown below are 10 T cell receptor beta chains from a single sample sequenced in a study of CD8 T cells in ankylosing spondylitis. TCRdb reprocessed the 5' RACE reads via MiXCR and lists one record per CDR3 protein. This sample has around 250,000 distinct CDR3 sequences; roughly 10% occur once, and the top ten carry about 6.8%. The sequencing sample was made of blood, either unsorted or a sorted T cell fraction (not recorded which). The receptor source for this set is a male donor with ankylosing spondylitis or in good health (not recorded which).

Details on this clonotype: This may be a read error, as it is one base from a much larger clone. The rearrangement uses TRBV20-1 and TRBJ2-1, with TRBD2 identical over 11 bases. Germline values: CDR1 DFQATT, CDR2 SNEGSKA (reference sequence). V shed 3 bases, J shed 10 bases, and the junction held 14 bases outside the gene matches. This CDR3 is 16 amino acids long. The DNA for the CDR3 is TGCAGTGCTAGCCCCACCGGGACTAGCGGCTACGCCGAGCAGTTCTTC. Its translation: CSASPTGTSGYAEQFF.

The chain is built from TRBV12-3 or TRBV12-4 and TRBJ2-2; D possibly matches TRBD1 or TRBD2 (5 bases each). Trimming left V 7 bases short and J 5 bases short, with 17 bases between. The CDR3 totals 15 residues. The DNA for the CDR3 is TGTGCCAGCACTCCGGGACGCTCAAAGACCGGGGAGCTGTTTTTT. It encodes CASTPGRSKTGELFF.

This clonotype appeared many times. The chain employs TRBV5-1 and TRBJ1-1, with 7 bases lining up with TRBD1. Germline V gene lookup returns CDR1 SGHRS and CDR2 YFSETQ. Trimming cost V 7 bases and J 5 bases; bases outside gene matches: 8. There are 13 residues in the CDR3. The CDR3: CASSDRAETEAFF. The CDR3 region has the DNA TGCGCCAGCTCCGACAGGGCGGAAACTGAAGCTTTCTTT.

The sample holds many counts of this clonotype. The chain uses TRBV20-1 and TRBJ1-2; D unclear. Germline CDR1 is DFQATT and CDR2 is SNEGSKA (reference sequence). Trimming pared 5 bases from V and 6 bases from J, leaving 10 bases between. The CDR3 consists of 11 residues. The CDR3: CSAAGSHGYTF. Here the CDR3 DNA reads TGCAGTGCTGCAGGATCCCATGGCTACACCTTC.

This clonotype occurred many times. This chain uses TRBV3-1 with TRBJ2-1, with D uncertain. Deletions cut 1 base from V and 9 bases from J, with 4 bases between. The germline CDR1 and CDR2 sequences are LGHDT and YNNKEL (reference sequence). This CDR3 is 11 amino acids long. In nucleotides, the CDR3 is TGTGCCAGCAGCCAAGTGAGTGAGCAGTTCTTC. This translates into CASSQVSEQFF.

This clonotype was counted between two and nine times. This sequence joins TRBV5-1 and TRBJ1-5, with 9 bases matching TRBD1. This CDR3 has 16 amino acids. Germline V gene sequence: CDR1 SGHRS, CDR2 YFSETQ. Trimming cost V 4 bases and J 4 bases; bases outside gene matches: 9. CDR3 in amino acids: CASSPGTGWRNQPQHF. Here the CDR3 DNA reads TGCGCCAGCAGCCCCGGGACAGGGTGGAGAAATCAGCCCCAGCATTTT.

The chain has TRBV15 and TRBJ2-6, with TRBD1 matching 7 bases. Germline V gives CDR1 LNHNV, CDR2 YYDKDF (reference sequence). The CDR3 consists of 17 residues. V was pared by 4 bases and J by 4 bases, with 10 bases of the junction left unmatched. CDR3: CATSKEQQGSGANVLTF. The CDR3 region has the DNA TGTGCCACCAGCAAAGAACAACAGGGGTCCGGGGCCAACGTCCTGACTTTC.

The rearrangement links TRBV12-5 to TRBJ2-1, with TRBD1 matching 9 bases. Germline V gene data show CDR1 as LGHNT and CDR2 as FRNRAP. J gave up 6 bases and V 0 bases, and 21 bases lay outside the gene matches. This CDR3 spans 21 amino acids. The DNA of the CDR3 is TGTGCTAGTGGTTTGGTACTAGGGACAGGGACTGCGGAGGCGATAGGCAATGAGCAGTTCTTC. Encoded protein: CASGLVLGTGTAEAIGNEQFF.

J is TRBJ1-2 and V is TRBV19; D may be TRBD1 (6 bases). This CDR3 contains 15 residues. The V gene lost 0 bases and the J gene lost 2 bases, with 10 bases spanning the gap. The germline gives CDR1 LNHDA, CDR2 SQIVND (reference sequence). The CDR3 is CASSIEGTSNYGYTF. CDR3 DNA: TGTGCCAGTAGTATAGAAGGGACATCGAACTATGGCTACACCTTC.

This clonotype has ten or more counts. V and J are TRBV12-3 or TRBV12-4 and TRBJ2-3; D could derive from TRBD1 or TRBD2 (5 bases each). Trimming took off 5 bases at V and 0 bases at J, with 6 bases between the two ends. The CDR3 covers 13 residues. The CDR3 here is CASSGDSTDTQYF. CDR3 coding DNA: TGTGCCAGCAGTGGGGACAGCACAGATACGCAGTATTTT.